What follows are 20 T cell receptor beta chains derived from one specimen sequenced in a study of identical twins. MiXCR, applied by TCRdb to the 5' RACE reads, yields one record per CDR3 protein. The sample includes under 900,000 distinct CDR3 sequences, about 12% of them seen just once. These data were also filed under a second study, of yellow fever vaccine responses in identical twins.

The sequenced sample was PBMCs. The source of these receptors is a woman aged 18-29 years in good health.

This clonotype appeared many times. The genes are TRBV4-1 and TRBJ1-4; 10 bases line up with TRBD1. Looked up from germline, CDR1 is MGHRA and CDR2 is YSYEKL. The length of the CDR3 is 15 residues. Trimming removed 3 bases from V and 7 bases from J; junction bases left unmatched: 5. The CDR3 sequence: CASSQTGGFGEKLFF. The CDR3 DNA reads as TGCGCCAGCAGCCAGACAGGGGGCTTTGGTGAAAAACTGTTTTTT.

This clonotype has only a few counts. The V call is TRBV4-2, the J call TRBJ2-5, with D perhaps given as TRBD1 or TRBD2 (6 bases each). There are 19 residues in the CDR3. Germline loops: CDR1 LGHNA, CDR2 YNFKEQ. The V gene lost 4 bases and the J gene lost 0 bases, with 24 bases spanning the gap. The CDR3 DNA reads TGTGCCAGCAGCCTGACGGGACTCCCAACACGGGGGCACCAAGAGACCCAGTACTTC. Amino acid sequence: CASSLTGLPTRGHQETQYF.

Only a few counts were recorded for this clonotype. The chain combines TRBV9 with TRBJ2-3; D call uncertain. The CDR3 runs to 15 residues. V was clipped by 0 bases and J by 5 bases, with 13 bases between them. Per the germline V gene, CDR1 is SGDLS and CDR2 is YYNGEE. The CDR3 is CASSVAPRPVDTQYF. The CDR3, as DNA: TGTGCCAGCAGCGTAGCCCCGAGACCGGTAGATACGCAGTATTTT.

This clonotype was detected a few times. This sequence joins TRBV20-1 and TRBJ1-2; D is perhaps TRBD1 (6 bases). The CDR3 totals 15 residues. V lost 0 bases, J lost 8 bases, and 19 bases lay in between. Germline loops: CDR1 DFQATT, CDR2 SNEGSKA (reference sequence). CDR3 coding DNA: TGCAGTGCTAGAGACCTGTACTGGGGGGCGTCAGGCTACACCTTC. Encoded protein: CSARDLYWGASGYTF.

The chain links TRBV24-1 to TRBJ2-3; D is uncertain. V was pared by 3 bases and J by 6 bases, with 9 bases between. In germline, CDR1 is KGHDR, CDR2 SFDVKD. The CDR3 loop spans 13 amino acids. The CDR3 reads CATSDPPLDTQYF. CDR3 sequence (DNA): TGTGCCACCAGTGATCCCCCTTTGGATACGCAGTATTTT.

This chain joins TRBV11-3 and TRBJ2-1; D is undetermined. CDR3 length: 13 amino acids. Trimming stripped 3 bases from V and 5 bases from J, with 8 bases between. Germline CDR1 SGHNT, CDR2 YENEEA. The CDR3, as DNA: TGTGCCAGCAGCTTTCACATCCACAATGAGCAGTTCTTC. It yields the protein CASSFHIHNEQFF.

This clonotype was counted ten times or more. This chain connects TRBV7-8 to TRBJ1-5; no firm D call. Germline CDR1 and CDR2: SGHVS and FQNEAQ. V lost 1 base to trimming and J lost 7 bases, with 8 bases between them. This CDR3 region has 13 residues. DNA for the CDR3: TGTGCCAGCAGCTTAGTGGAGTACCAGCCCCAGCATTTT. This sequence encodes CASSLVEYQPQHF.

V usage is TRBV2 and J usage is TRBJ1-1; 8 bases align to TRBD1. The CDR3 consists of 14 residues. Trimming removed 8 bases from V and 0 bases from J; junction bases left unmatched: 5. Germline V gene lookup returns CDR1 SNHLY and CDR2 FYNNEI. CDR3 protein: CASPSGQVNTEAFF. The CDR3 coding sequence is TGTGCCAGCCCATCGGGACAGGTGAACACTGAAGCTTTCTTT.

The rearrangement links TRBV28 to TRBJ2-5, with 8 bases that match TRBD2. The V and J ends lost 6 bases and 6 bases, in that order; junction bases with no gene match: 9. The CDR3 totals 14 residues. Germline V CDR1 and CDR2: MDHEN, SYDVKM. The CDR3, as DNA: TGTGCCAGCAGCCTACTGAGCGGGAGAAAGACCCAGTACTTC. Translation gives CASSLLSGRKTQYF.

This chain connects TRBV10-3 to TRBJ2-2, with 8 nucleotides matching TRBD1. The CDR3 length is 16 residues. Per the germline V gene, CDR1 is ENHRY and CDR2 is SYGVKD. Unmatched junction bases numbered 9, after V lost 3 bases and J lost 6 bases. CDR3 nucleotide sequence: TGTGCCATCAGTGATCAACGGACAGGGAAGGCCGGGGAGCTGTTTTTT. The encoded protein is CAISDQRTGKAGELFF.

Worth noting for this clonotype: A much larger clone differs from this one at a single base, so this may be a read error. V gene TRBV12-3 or TRBV12-4 combines with J gene TRBJ2-3; the D is unclear. CDR3 length: 12 residues. With 5 bases removed from V and 2 bases from J, the gap between germline ends came to 5 bases. CDR3 DNA: TGTGCCAGCAGTGGATTCACAGATACGCAGTATTTT. Residues: CASSGFTDTQYF.

The V and J genes are TRBV20-1 and TRBJ2-7, with 10 bases matching TRBD1. V lost 6 bases to trimming and J lost 2 bases; unmatched junction nucleotides: 7. Looked up from germline, CDR1 is DFQATT and CDR2 is SNEGSKA (reference sequence). The CDR3 is made up of 14 amino acids. This CDR3 reads CSARSGTGAYEQYF. The CDR3 DNA reads as TGCAGTGCCCGTTCCGGGACAGGGGCCTACGAGCAGTACTTC.

A few counts support this clonotype. The V call is TRBV6-5, the J call TRBJ2-5; D gene unclear. This CDR3 spans 15 amino acids. In germline, CDR1 is MNHEY, CDR2 SVGAGI. Trimming took 1 base from V and 1 from J, leaving 10 bases between them. In DNA, the CDR3 is TGTGCCAGCAGTTACTGGGGTGGTAGCCAAGAGACCCAGTACTTC. It codes for CASSYWGGSQETQYF.

The chain uses TRBV19 and TRBJ2-1; 8 nucleotides align to TRBD2. Germline CDR1 reads LNHDA; CDR2 reads SQIVND (reference sequence). V shed 8 bases, J shed 8 bases, and the junction held 14 bases outside the gene matches. This CDR3 spans 15 amino acids. CDR3 region: CASQDSGSGSYEQFF. The DNA for the CDR3 is TGTGCCAGTCAGGATTCGGGAAGCGGGAGTTATGAGCAGTTCTTC.

The V and J genes are TRBV5-1 and TRBJ1-4; no definite D call. CDR1 and CDR2 from the germline V gene are SGHRS and YFSETQ. Trimming removed 0 bases at V and 7 bases at J, with 7 bases between. The CDR3 loop spans 13 amino acids. The CDR3 region has the DNA TGCGCCAGCAGCTTGGCCCACAGTGAAAAACTGTTTTTT. It is translated as CASSLAHSEKLFF.

This clonotype has more than one count but fewer than ten. The chain recombines TRBV29-1 with TRBJ2-5; possibly TRBD2 for D (5 bases). Trimming shortened V by 4 bases and J by 3 bases, and 12 bases separated the two germline ends. Germline V CDR1 and CDR2: SQVTM, ANQGSEA. The CDR3 is 13 amino acids. The CDR3 loop reads CSVAWLAEETQYF. CDR3 coding DNA: TGCAGCGTTGCTTGGCTAGCAGAAGAGACCCAGTACTTC.

This clonotype was counted a few times. The CDR3 region is CASRLLGLADNTGELFF. The CDR3, as DNA: TGTGCCAGCAGACTACTTGGGCTAGCGGATAACACCGGGGAGCTGTTTTTT. This chain joins TRBV6-2 or TRBV6-3 and TRBJ2-2; 7 positions agree with TRBD2. Germline CDR1 and CDR2: MNHEY and SVGEGT. After removal of 6 bases from V and 2 bases from J, the junction contained 12 bases not matched to a gene. The CDR3 loop spans 17 amino acids.

In this sample, this clonotype turned up a few times. The chain recombines TRBV19 with TRBJ1-2; D is unresolved. CDR1 and CDR2 (germline): LNHDA, SQIVND (reference sequence). Between the trimmed V and J ends, which lost 3 bases and 7 bases, there was a span of 12 bases. CDR3 length: 13 amino acids. CDR3 sequence (DNA): TGTGCCAGTAGTATTTCCCGGCCGGCTGGCTACACCTTC. Its translation is CASSISRPAGYTF.

This clonotype was found many times. V usage is TRBV5-1 and J usage is TRBJ2-7; TRBD1 matches 8 bases. This CDR3 is built from 14 residues. Germline V gives CDR1 SGHRS, CDR2 YFSETQ. V shed 4 bases, J shed 5 bases, and the junction held 8 bases outside the gene matches. This CDR3 is CASSIGQGWDEQYF. The CDR3 DNA reads as TGCGCCAGCAGCATCGGACAGGGATGGGACGAGCAGTACTTC.

The rearrangement links TRBV28 to TRBJ2-7, with D possibly matching TRBD2 (5 bases). V gave up 3 bases and J gave up 5 bases, with 17 bases separating them. The CDR3 is 15 residues long. Germline V gives CDR1 MDHEN, CDR2 SYDVKM. The CDR3 protein is CASSLAGVWVDEQYF. In DNA, the CDR3 is TGTGCCAGCAGTTTGGCCGGGGTATGGGTCGACGAGCAGTACTTC.